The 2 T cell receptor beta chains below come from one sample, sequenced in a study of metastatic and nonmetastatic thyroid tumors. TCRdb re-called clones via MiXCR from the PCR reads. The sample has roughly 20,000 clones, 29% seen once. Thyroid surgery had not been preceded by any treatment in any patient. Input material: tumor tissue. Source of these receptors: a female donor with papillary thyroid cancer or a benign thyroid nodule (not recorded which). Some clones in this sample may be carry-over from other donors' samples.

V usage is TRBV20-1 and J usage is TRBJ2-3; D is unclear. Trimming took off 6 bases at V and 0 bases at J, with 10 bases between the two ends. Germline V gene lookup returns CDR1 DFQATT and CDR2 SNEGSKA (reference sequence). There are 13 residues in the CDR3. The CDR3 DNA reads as TGCAGTGCCAGATCCCCTAGCACAGATACGCAGTATTTT. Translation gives CSARSPSTDTQYF.

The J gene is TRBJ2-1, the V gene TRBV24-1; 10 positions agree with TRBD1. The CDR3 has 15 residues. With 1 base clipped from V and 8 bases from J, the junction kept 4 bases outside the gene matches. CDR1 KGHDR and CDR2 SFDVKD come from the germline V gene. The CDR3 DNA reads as TGTGCCACCAGTGATTTCGGACAGGGGGATGATGAGCAGTTCTTC. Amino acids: CATSDFGQGDDEQFF.